These 29 T cell receptor beta chains share one sample of origin, sequenced in a study of blood T cell repertoires in COVID-19. Produced via immunoSEQ multiplex PCR; TCRdb's table is partial and in-frame only. The data contain around 300,000 clones, roughly 89% of them singletons. The sequenced sample consisted of peripheral blood. These receptors came from a woman between 40 and 50 years old with COVID-19, enrolled during active disease.

V is TRBV20-1 and J is TRBJ2-1; 10 nucleotides align to TRBD2. Germline CDR1 reads DFQATT; CDR2 reads SNEGSKA (reference sequence). This CDR3 spans 17 amino acids. V shed 3 bases and J 7 bases; nucleotides not matched to a gene: 15. This CDR3 reads CSASIFPSGSLMNEQFF. The DNA of the CDR3 is TGCAGTGCTAGTATATTCCCTAGCGGGAGTTTAATGAATGAGCAGTTCTTC.

The rearrangement links TRBV6-2 or TRBV6-3 to TRBJ2-1; D ambiguous. V was pared by 2 bases and J by 7 bases, with 15 bases between. The CDR3 is made up of 15 amino acids. In germline, CDR1 is MNHEY, CDR2 SVGEGT. CDR3 DNA: TGTGCCAGCAGTTACCCTGGCGAGAGGAAAAATGAGCAGTTCTTC. It yields the protein CASSYPGERKNEQFF.

The chain combines TRBV4-1 with TRBJ1-6; 10 nucleotides line up with TRBD1. Germline V gene data show CDR1 as MGHRA and CDR2 as YSYEKL. CDR3 length equals 15 residues. Unmatched junction bases numbered 5, after V lost 4 bases and J lost 8 bases. The CDR3 sequence: CASSRAGTGDSPLHF. The CDR3 region has the DNA TGCGCCAGCAGCCGGGCCGGGACAGGGGATTCACCCCTCCACTTT.

This chain uses TRBV6-2 or TRBV6-3 with TRBJ1-2; 9 bases map to TRBD1. Germline values: CDR1 MNHEY, CDR2 SVGEGT. V was clipped by 4 bases and J by 7 bases; unmatched bases: 7. This CDR3 spans 14 amino acids. CDR3 coding DNA: TGTGCCAGCAGTTCGGGGACAGGGACTTCTGGCTACACCTTC. It encodes CASSSGTGTSGYTF.

The chain has TRBV28 and TRBJ2-2; D gene uncertain. The CDR3 covers 13 residues. From germline, CDR1 is MDHEN and CDR2 SYDVKM. The ends were cut back, 4 bases at V and 4 bases at J, with 7 bases in the middle. In DNA, the CDR3 is TGTGCCAGCAGTTCTATAATCACCGGGGAGCTGTTTTTT. Translated: CASSSIITGELFF.

The chain is built from TRBV11-2 and TRBJ2-1; 13 bases match TRBD2. The germline CDR1 and CDR2 sequences are SGHAT and FQNNGV. Losses at the gene ends were 4 bases for V and 10 bases for J; bases not matched to a gene: 7. The CDR3 spans 15 residues. CDR3 in DNA: TGTGCCAGCAGCTCGGGACTAGCGGGGAACGGAGAGCAGTTCTTC. Translated: CASSSGLAGNGEQFF. Using reference TRBV11-2 and TRBJ2-1 for the parts outside the CDR3, the full variable domain is EAGVAQSPRYKIIEKRQSVAFWCNPISGHATLYWYQQILGQGPKLLIQFQNNGVVDDSQLPKDRFSAERLKGVDSTLKIQPAKLEDSAVYLCASSSGLAGNGEQFFGPGTRLTVL.

The chain employs TRBV19 and TRBJ1-1; no clear D gene. Trimming took 3 bases from V and 2 from J, leaving 10 bases between them. The CDR3 runs 14 residues. Per the germline V gene, CDR1 is LNHDA and CDR2 is SQIVND (reference sequence). CDR3 nucleotides: TGTGCCAGTAGTATGGGGAGGGCAAACACTGAAGCTTTCTTT. Protein product: CASSMGRANTEAFF.

The chain carries TRBV28 and TRBJ1-3; 11 bases agree with TRBD1. V lost 7 bases, J lost 3 bases, and 8 bases stayed unmatched. CDR1 and CDR2 (germline): MDHEN, SYDVKM. The CDR3 contains 16 residues. The CDR3 DNA reads TGTGCCAGCATTTCCGGACAGGGGGCTGTTGGAAACACCATATATTTT. It encodes CASISGQGAVGNTIYF.

The chain links TRBV4-3 to TRBJ2-3; 9 nucleotides align to TRBD2. The CDR3 runs 18 residues. Unmatched junction bases numbered 14, after V lost 5 bases and J lost 2 bases. Germline CDR1 LGHNA, CDR2 YSLEER. CDR3 bases: TGCGCCAGCAGCGCCCAAGCGGGGGGCTCTCCAATCACAGATACGCAGTATTTT. It codes for CASSAQAGGSPITDTQYF.

This chain joins TRBV28 and TRBJ2-5, with a weak D call TRBD2 (6 bases). Germline CDR1 is MDHEN and CDR2 is SYDVKM. Trimming removed 6 bases at V and 8 bases at J, with 16 bases between. There are 13 residues in the CDR3. This CDR3 reads CASRLAVPGTQYF. In DNA form, the CDR3 reads TGTGCCAGCAGGTTAGCGGTGCCGGGAACCCAGTACTTC.

The chain is built from TRBV7-9 and TRBJ2-3; D perhaps matches TRBD2 (5 bases). The length of the CDR3 is 13 residues. Germline CDR1 SEHNR, CDR2 FQNEAQ (reference sequence). The ends were cut back, 3 bases at V and 3 bases at J, with 7 bases in the middle. The CDR3 DNA sequence: TGTGCCAGCAGCTTTACGGGGACAGATACGCAGTATTTT. It translates to CASSFTGTDTQYF.

This clone came up a few times. The chain couples TRBV28 to TRBJ1-2; D might be TRBD1 (5 bases). The V gene's germline CDR1 is MDHEN and CDR2 SYDVKM. The CDR3 has 13 residues. The V and J ends lost 5 bases and 4 bases respectively, with 11 bases between them. The CDR3 DNA follows: TGTGCCAGCAGTCAGGGCAGAGTCTATGGCTACACCTTC. This encodes CASSQGRVYGYTF.

This chain links TRBV4-3 with TRBJ1-1; TRBD1 matches at 8 bases. V shed 0 bases, J shed 6 bases, and the junction held 9 bases outside the gene matches. The CDR3 loop spans 16 amino acids. The germline gives CDR1 LGHNA, CDR2 YSLEER. The CDR3 nucleotides read TGCGCCAGCAGCCAAGACCCTGGGCAGGGGGCCCCTGAAGCTTTCTTT. It translates to CASSQDPGQGAPEAFF.

In the case of this clone: The DNA is left out, because the CDR3 cannot be placed on it with certainty; the CDR3 is given as TCRdb lists it. J is TRBJ1-2 and V is TRBV7-9; the DNA was not compared with TRBD1, the D call given in the table. Counting both end residues, the CDR3 totals 11 amino acids. Germline V gene lookup returns CDR1 SEHNR and CDR2 FQNEAQ (reference sequence). Here the CDR3 reads CASSLVGSGSF.

The rearrangement uses TRBV9 and TRBJ2-2; TRBD2 matches 9 bases. This CDR3 comprises 16 residues. CDR1 is SGDLS and CDR2 is YYNGEE in the germline V gene. V shed 0 bases, J shed 7 bases, and the junction held 7 bases outside the gene matches. The CDR3 spells CASSVAGTSLIGELFF. The DNA for the CDR3 is TGTGCCAGCAGCGTAGCTGGGACTAGCCTCATCGGGGAGCTGTTTTTT.

This chain uses TRBV11-1 with TRBJ1-6; D is perhaps TRBD1 (6 bases). CDR3 size: 15 residues. The V gene's germline CDR1 is SGHAT and CDR2 FQDESV (reference sequence). The V gene lost 5 bases and the J gene lost 10 bases, with 18 bases spanning the gap. The DNA for the CDR3 is TGTGCCAGCAGCACCCGGGACAACCGTCGGTCACCCCTCCACTTT. It encodes CASSTRDNRRSPLHF.

The chain carries TRBV5-4 and TRBJ1-3; perhaps TRBD1 as D (5 bases). Trimming removed 4 bases at V and 2 bases at J, with 22 bases between. This CDR3 has 18 amino acids. Per germline, CDR1 SGHNT and CDR2 YYREEE (reference sequence). The CDR3, as DNA: TGTGCCAGCAGCCCGACTGTTCAGGGTCTTCGGGCTGGAAACACCATATATTTT. It yields the protein CASSPTVQGLRAGNTIYF.

V and J are TRBV19 and TRBJ1-4; TRBD1 matches 8 bases. V shed 6 bases, J shed 8 bases, and the junction held 17 bases outside the gene matches. CDR3 length: 17 amino acids. The germline V gene encodes CDR1 LNHDA and CDR2 SQIVND (reference sequence). As DNA, the CDR3 is TGTGCCAGTAGCACAAATGGGATAGGACAGGGAGGGGAAAAACTGTTTTTT. The encoded protein is CASSTNGIGQGGEKLFF.

The chain uses TRBV28 and TRBJ1-1, with D maybe TRBD1 (6 bases). V lost 5 bases, J lost 5 bases, and 6 bases lay in between. Germline CDR1 is MDHEN and CDR2 is SYDVKM. This CDR3 contains 11 residues. CDR3 amino acids: CASSTGTEAFF. CDR3 nucleotide sequence: TGTGCCAGCAGTACAGGGACTGAAGCTTTCTTT.

Written as DNA, the CDR3 is TGCGCCAGCAGCCAAGTGGGCAGCAATCAGCCCCAGCATTTT. The encoded protein is CASSQVGSNQPQHF. The chain is built from TRBV4-1 and TRBJ1-5; D not certain. The CDR3 runs 14 residues. Trimming removed 1 base at V and 1 base at J, with 5 bases between. Germline CDR1 MGHRA, CDR2 YSYEKL.

This chain connects TRBV5-5 to TRBJ2-3; 10 nucleotides line up with TRBD1. The J segment lost 5 bases and the V segment lost 4 bases, leaving 4 bases of the junction unmatched. CDR1 SGHKS and CDR2 YYEKEE come from the germline V gene (reference sequence). The CDR3 has 14 amino acids. The CDR3 region is CASSRGQGEDTQYF. DNA of the CDR3: TGTGCCAGCAGCAGAGGACAGGGGGAAGATACGCAGTATTTT.

CDR3 nucleotides: TGTGCCAGTAGTATACTGGGGGGCTACGAGCAGTACTTC. As protein: CASSILGGYEQYF. The chain combines TRBV19 with TRBJ2-7, with D possibly TRBD2 on 6 matching bases. Germline CDR1 and CDR2: LNHDA and SQIVND (reference sequence). V was pared by 2 bases and J by 3 bases, with 8 bases between. The CDR3 totals 13 residues.

The CDR3 loop is CASSSILTSGRRDTQYF. In DNA, the CDR3 is TGTGCCAGCAGTTCCATTTTGACTAGCGGGAGAAGGGATACGCAGTATTTT. The gene calls are TRBV5-6 and TRBJ2-3, with TRBD2 matching 12 bases. The V and J ends lost 5 bases and 6 bases, in that order; junction bases with no gene match: 13. The CDR3 runs to 17 residues. Germline-derived CDR1 and CDR2 are SGHDT and YYEEEE.

The chain joins TRBV28 to TRBJ1-1; 8 bases are a match to TRBD1. Trimming cost V 7 bases and J 0 bases; bases outside gene matches: 13. Germline CDR1 and CDR2: MDHEN and SYDVKM. This CDR3 region has 17 residues. The CDR3 protein is CASNPNRGGFMNTEAFF. The CDR3 DNA is TGTGCCAGCAATCCTAACAGGGGGGGCTTCATGAACACTGAAGCTTTCTTT.

V is TRBV5-1 and J is TRBJ2-1; D might be TRBD2 (6 bases). Germline V gene sequence: CDR1 SGHRS, CDR2 YFSETQ. V lost 3 bases, J lost 0 bases, and 13 bases lay in between. This CDR3 spans 16 amino acids. The CDR3 region is CASSYYRESSYNEQFF. Written as DNA, the CDR3 is TGCGCCAGCAGCTACTATCGGGAGAGCTCCTACAATGAGCAGTTCTTC.

This chain links TRBV5-1 with TRBJ2-2, with 8 bases lining up with TRBD2. The V segment lost 1 base and the J segment 2 bases; nucleotides outside the gene matches: 4. Germline CDR1 is SGHRS and CDR2 is YFSETQ. CDR3 size: 16 residues. The CDR3 DNA is TGCGCCAGCAGCTTGACGACTAGCGCTAACACCGGGGAGCTGTTTTTT. Translated, it gives CASSLTTSANTGELFF. The full variable domain, completed using reference TRBV5-1 and TRBJ2-2, is KAGVTQTPRYLIKTRGQQVTLSCSPISGHRSVSWYQQTPGQGLQFLFEYFSETQRNKGNFPGRFSGRQFSNSRSEMNVSTLELGDSALYLCASSLTTSANTGELFFGEGSRLTVL.

This chain links TRBV5-1 with TRBJ1-2; no firm D call. Germline V CDR1 and CDR2: SGHRS, YFSETQ. CDR3 size: 12 residues. The V and J ends lost 6 bases and 9 bases respectively, with 15 bases between them. The CDR3 region is CASNAGDGSYTF. The CDR3, as DNA: TGCGCCAGCAACGCCGGGGATGGGAGCTACACCTTC.

This sequence joins TRBV6-5 and TRBJ2-3, with D possibly matching TRBD2 (5 bases). Trimming took 5 bases from V and 4 from J, leaving 16 bases between them. Germline loops: CDR1 MNHEY, CDR2 SVGAGI. CDR3 size: 15 residues. CDR3 sequence reads: CASSRYGVQADTQYF. The CDR3, as DNA: TGTGCCAGCAGTCGCTACGGGGTGCAGGCAGATACGCAGTATTTT.

The J gene is TRBJ1-6, the V gene TRBV4-3, with D unresolved. CDR1 is LGHNA, CDR2 YSLEER, per germline. The V and J ends lost 1 base and 10 bases respectively, with 5 bases between them. CDR3 size: 12 residues. The CDR3 loop reads CASSQGGSPLHF. Here the CDR3 DNA reads TGCGCCAGCAGCCAAGGAGGGTCACCCCTCCACTTT.